This T cell receptor beta chain was observed in a study of PD-L1 blockade in urothelial cancer. Study results and limitations: Durable-benefit cases showed more tumor-associated blood clone expansion at 3 weeks.

As concerns this clone: The antigen remains unidentified.

Germline V gene data show CDR1 as LNHNV and CDR2 as YYDKDF (reference sequence). The CDR3 extends over 16 amino acids. V gave up 0 bases and J gave up 0 bases, with 9 bases separating them. Indicated time point: peripheral blood 6 weeks after treatment start. Peripheral blood mononuclear cells were collected from every patient before and during treatment, yielding between 1 and 8 samples per patient. This table comes from immunoSEQ multiplex PCR, and its TCRdb copy is limited to in-frame clones, with some not included. The sample records 40,000 to 60,000 clones, approximately 78% being singletons. The gene calls are TRBV15 and TRBJ2-1; D gene uncertain. The TCR comes from a man in his 70s with urothelial cancer. This specimen was PBMCs, taken around atezolizumab (anti-PD-L1) treatment. The CDR3 nucleotides are TGTGCCACCAGCAGAGATCAGTGGAGCTCCTACAATGAGCAGTTCTTC. Amino acid sequence: CATSRDQWSSYNEQFF. The variable domain in full, with the rest retrieved from reference TRBV15 and TRBJ2-1, is DAMVIQNPRYQVTQFGKPVTLSCSQTLNHNVMYWYQQKSSQAPKLLFHYYDKDFNNEADTPDNFQSRRPNTSFCFLDIRSPGLGDTAMYLCATSRDQWSSYNEQFFGPGTRLTVL.